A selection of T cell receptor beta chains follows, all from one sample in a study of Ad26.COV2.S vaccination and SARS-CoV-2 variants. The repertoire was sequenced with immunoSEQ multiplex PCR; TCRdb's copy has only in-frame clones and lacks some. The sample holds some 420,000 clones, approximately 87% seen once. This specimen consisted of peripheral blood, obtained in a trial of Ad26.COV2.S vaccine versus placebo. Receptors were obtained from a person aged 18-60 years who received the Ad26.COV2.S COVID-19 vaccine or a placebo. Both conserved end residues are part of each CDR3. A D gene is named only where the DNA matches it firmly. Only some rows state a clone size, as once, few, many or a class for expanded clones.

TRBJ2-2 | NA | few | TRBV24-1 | TGTGCCACCAGTTCGATGTCTTGGTCGGCTTCGAACACCGGGGAGCTGTTTTTT | CATSSMSWSASNTGELFF
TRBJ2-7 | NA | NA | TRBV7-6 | TGTGCCAGCAGCTTAGGGGAGGGGGCTACCGTTTACGAGCAGTACTTC | CASSLGEGATVYEQYF
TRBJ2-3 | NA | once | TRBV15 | TGTGCCACCAGCAGTCGTAGGCCAAGCACAGATACGCAGTATTTT | CATSSRRPSTDTQYF
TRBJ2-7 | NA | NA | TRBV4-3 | TGCGCCAGCAGCCACCAACCTGGGACCCACTACGAGCAGTACTTC | CASSHQPGTHYEQYF
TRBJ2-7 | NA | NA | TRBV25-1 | TGTGCCAGCAGTGAAGGCTACGAGCAGTACTTC | CASSEGYEQYF
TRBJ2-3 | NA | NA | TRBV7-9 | TGTGCCAGCAGCTTAAAAGCGAGCCTCACAGATACGCAGTATTTT | CASSLKASLTDTQYF
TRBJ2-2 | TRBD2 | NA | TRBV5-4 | TGTGCCAGCAGCTTAGGACCCGGGGGGTGGGGCACCGGGGAGCTGTTTTTT | CASSLGPGGWGTGELFF
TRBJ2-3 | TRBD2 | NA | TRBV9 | TGTGCCAGCAGCGTACTAGCGGGGGGAAAAGATACGCAGTATTTT | CASSVLAGGKDTQYF
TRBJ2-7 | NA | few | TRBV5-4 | TGTGCCAGCAGCCCCTCGCCCGGCTCCACCTACGAGCAGTACTTC | CASSPSPGSTYEQYF
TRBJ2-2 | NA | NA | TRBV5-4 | TGTGCCAGCAGCACCCCAGGGGCGGGGAACACCGGGGAGCTGTTTTTT | CASSTPGAGNTGELFF
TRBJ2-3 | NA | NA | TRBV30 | TGTGCCTGGAGTCCTCCAGGAGATACGCAGTATTTT | CAWSPPGDTQYF
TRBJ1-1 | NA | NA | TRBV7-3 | TGTGCCAGCAGCTTAGGAGCTGGCAGACGGAACACTGAAGCTTTCTTT | CASSLGAGRRNTEAFF
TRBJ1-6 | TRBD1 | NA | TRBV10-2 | TGCGCCACCTCAAGACCTCCAGGGGGCGCCTCCAGGGACTCACCCCTCCACTTT | CATSRPPGGASRDSPLHF
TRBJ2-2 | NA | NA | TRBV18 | TGTGCCAGCTCACCACTCACGCCCAAAAACACCGGGGAGCTGTTTTTT | CASSPLTPKNTGELFF
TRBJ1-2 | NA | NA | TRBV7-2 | TGTGCCAGCAGCCAGGCAGGGCCCAACTATGGCTACACCTTC | CASSQAGPNYGYTF
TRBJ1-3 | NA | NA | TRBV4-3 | TGCGCCAGCAGCCACGGGACTGAAGGAAACACCATATATTTT | CASSHGTEGNTIYF
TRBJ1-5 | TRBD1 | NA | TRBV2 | TGTGCCAGCAGTGCAGGGGGCCAAAGACTAGAGCCCCAGCATTTT | CASSAGGQRLEPQHF
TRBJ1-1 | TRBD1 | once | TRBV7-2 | TGTGCCAGCAGCTTTGAGACAGGGGACACTGAAGCTTTCTTT | CASSFETGDTEAFF
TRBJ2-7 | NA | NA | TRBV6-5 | TGTGCCAGCAGTTACTTGGGCAGGGGTTCGGACGAGCAGTACTTC | CASSYLGRGSDEQYF
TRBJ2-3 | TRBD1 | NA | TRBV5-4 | TGTGCCAGCAGTCCGCGACAGGGAGCAGGCACAGATACGCAGTATTTT | CASSPRQGAGTDTQYF